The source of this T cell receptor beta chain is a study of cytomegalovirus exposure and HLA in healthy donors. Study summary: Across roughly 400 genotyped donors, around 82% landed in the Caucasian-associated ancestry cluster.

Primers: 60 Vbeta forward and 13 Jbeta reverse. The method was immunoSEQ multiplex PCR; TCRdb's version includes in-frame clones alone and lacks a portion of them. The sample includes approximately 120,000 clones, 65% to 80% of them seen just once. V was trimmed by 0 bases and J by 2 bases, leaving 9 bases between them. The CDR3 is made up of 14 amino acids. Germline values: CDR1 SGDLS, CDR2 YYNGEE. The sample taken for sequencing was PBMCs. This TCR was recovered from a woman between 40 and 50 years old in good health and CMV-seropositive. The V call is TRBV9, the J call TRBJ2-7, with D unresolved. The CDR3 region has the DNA TGTGCCAGCAGCGTAGCTAGGAACACCTACGAGCAGTACTTC. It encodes CASSVARNTYEQYF.